One and the same sample provided the 32 T cell receptor beta chains below, sequenced in a study of blood T cell repertoires in COVID-19. The assay was immunoSEQ multiplex PCR, and TCRdb's table has in-frame clones only and misses some. The table has over 90,000 clones, roughly nine tenths seen once. The sequenced material came from peripheral blood. The receptors were gathered from a woman in her 70s with acute or convalescent COVID-19.

The gene calls are TRBV19 and TRBJ1-5; tentatively, D is TRBD1 (5 bases). The CDR3 consists of 15 residues. Germline V gene data show CDR1 as LNHDA and CDR2 as SQIVND (reference sequence). V was clipped by 2 bases and J by 4 bases, with 12 bases between them. The CDR3 region is CASSIWVDSNQPQHF. The DNA of the CDR3 is TGTGCCAGTAGTATATGGGTTGACAGTAATCAGCCCCAGCATTTT. Full variable domain (rest looked up from reference TRBV19 and TRBJ1-5): DGGITQSPKYLFRKEGQNVTLSCEQNLNHDAMYWYRQDPGQGLRLIYYSQIVNDFQKGDIAEGYSVSREKKESFPLTVTSAQKNPTAFYLCASSIWVDSNQPQHFGDGTRLSIL.

V and J are TRBV5-1 and TRBJ1-5; D is possibly TRBD1 (5 bases). The germline V gene encodes CDR1 SGHRS and CDR2 YFSETQ. Trimming took 0 bases from V and 0 from J, leaving 13 bases between them. The CDR3 consists of 17 residues. DNA of the CDR3: TGCGCCAGCAGCTTGGGGCCGGGGGGATATAGCAATCAGCCCCAGCATTTT. This gives the protein CASSLGPGGYSNQPQHF.

The chain recombines TRBV7-8 with TRBJ2-7; 8 nucleotides match TRBD2. Germline CDR1 reads SGHVS; CDR2 reads FQNEAQ. J was trimmed by 5 bases and V by 1 base; bases with no gene match: 10. This CDR3 has 16 amino acids. CDR3: CASSLVRAGGINEQYF. The CDR3 bases are TGTGCCAGCAGCTTAGTTAGGGCGGGAGGAATTAACGAGCAGTACTTC.

The chain has TRBV19 and TRBJ1-1; D ambiguous. The CDR3 runs 14 residues. Per germline, CDR1 LNHDA and CDR2 SQIVND (reference sequence). The ends were cut back, 7 bases at V and 4 bases at J, with 16 bases in the middle. The CDR3: CASTIKVSGTEAFF. CDR3 DNA sequence: TGTGCCAGTACCATAAAAGTGAGCGGCACTGAAGCTTTCTTT.

CDR3: CAIGQGAGEQYV. The CDR3 coding sequence is TGTGCCATCGGGCAGGGGGCGGGTGAGCAGTACGTC. The chain joins TRBV10-3 to TRBJ2-7, with 8 bases lining up with TRBD1. Germline values: CDR1 ENHRY, CDR2 SYGVKD. The CDR3 covers 12 residues. V was pared by 8 bases and J by 7 bases, with 7 bases of the junction left unmatched.

The chain combines TRBV14 with TRBJ2-1; 7 bases agree with TRBD1. The CDR3 length is 14 residues. Per the germline V gene, CDR1 is SGHDN and CDR2 is FVKESK. V shed 3 bases, J shed 12 bases, and the junction held 11 bases outside the gene matches. The CDR3 coding sequence is TGTGCCAGCAGCCACCGACAGGGTTGGACTGGGCAGTTCTTC. Encoded protein: CASSHRQGWTGQFF. Full variable domain (rest looked up from reference TRBV14 and TRBJ2-1): EAGVTQFPSHSVIEKGQTVTLRCDPISGHDNLYWYRRVMGKEIKFLLHFVKESKQDESGMPNNRFLAERTGGTYSTLKVQPAELEDSGVYFCASSHRQGWTGQFFGPGTRLTVL.

V usage is TRBV2 and J usage is TRBJ1-6, with 11 bases lining up with TRBD1. CDR1 is SNHLY and CDR2 is FYNNEI in the germline V gene. This CDR3 contains 16 residues. The V gene end was trimmed by 3 bases and the J gene end by 9 bases; junction bases not matched to a gene: 7. CDR3 protein: CASSDRTGGVSSPLHF. CDR3 in DNA: TGTGCCAGCAGTGATAGGACAGGGGGCGTTTCTTCACCCCTCCACTTT.

This CDR3 reads CASSEIAGGFYNEQFF. The CDR3 DNA reads as TGCGCCAGCAGTGAAATAGCGGGAGGGTTCTACAATGAGCAGTTCTTC. This sequence joins TRBV10-1 and TRBJ2-1; 11 positions agree with TRBD2. The V and J ends lost 3 bases and 3 bases, in that order; junction bases with no gene match: 4. Germline V gives CDR1 WNHNN, CDR2 SYGVQD (reference sequence). The CDR3 contains 16 residues.

This rearrangement joins TRBV20-1 to TRBJ2-5; no firm D call. This CDR3 is 11 amino acids long. The V end lost 3 bases, the J end lost 5 bases, and 7 bases lay between the germline ends. Germline V gives CDR1 DFQATT, CDR2 SNEGSKA (reference sequence). CDR3 sequence reads: CSARPGETQYF. In DNA form, the CDR3 reads TGCAGTGCTAGGCCCGGGGAGACCCAGTACTTC.

The genes are TRBV2 and TRBJ2-5; possible D gene TRBD2, 6 bases. This CDR3 region has 14 residues. Trimming took 5 bases from V and 5 from J, leaving 15 bases between them. Germline loops: CDR1 SNHLY, CDR2 FYNNEI. CDR3 protein: CASSPPGTPETQYF. The CDR3 nucleotides read TGTGCCAGCAGTCCCCCGGGGACTCCCGAGACCCAGTACTTC.

There are a few counts of this clone. At one boundary the junction diverges from the germline segment, which might be a read error. The V call is TRBV6-6, the J call TRBJ2-1; 9 bases agree with TRBD2. The CDR3 covers 13 residues. Germline V CDR1 and CDR2: MNHNY, SVGAGI (reference sequence). The CDR3 is CASSYSGSGSMLF. CDR3 nucleotides: TGTGCCAGCAGTTACTCCGGTAGCGGGAGTATGCTCTTC.

In the case of this clone: One junction end does not reproduce the germline sequence, and a read error may be involved. Within the sample, other DNA sequences also encode this same CDR3. The chain joins TRBV5-8 to TRBJ2-5; the D gene is possibly TRBD1 (5 bases). CDR1 is SGHTS and CDR2 is YDEGEE in the germline V gene. This CDR3 is built from 17 residues. The CDR3 bases are TGTGCCAGCAGCCCTCTCGACCTGACAGACGACCAGGAGACCCAGTACTTC. Encoded protein: CASSPLDLTDDQETQYF.

The rearrangement links TRBV12-3 or TRBV12-4 to TRBJ1-2; TRBD1 is a possible D gene (5 bases). The CDR3 runs 13 residues. V was shortened by 5 bases and J by 5 bases, with 12 bases between the two germline ends. The CDR3 DNA sequence: TGTGCCAGCAGTCGACAGCGAAAGTATGGCTACACCTTC. Protein: CASSRQRKYGYTF.

The chain combines TRBV24-1 with TRBJ2-2, with D maybe TRBD1 (5 bases). This CDR3 contains 13 residues. The germline V and J ends were trimmed by 3 bases and 7 bases, with 8 bases remaining between them. Germline-derived CDR1 and CDR2 are KGHDR and SFDVKD. CDR3 amino acids: CATSDLTDGELFF. In nucleotides, the CDR3 is TGTGCCACCAGTGATCTGACAGACGGGGAGCTGTTTTTT.

CDR3 residues: CASNIKLRSYGYTF. The CDR3 coding sequence is TGTGCCAGCAATATAAAACTTAGGAGCTATGGCTACACCTTC. The chain is built from TRBV6-5 and TRBJ1-2, with unresolved D. The V gene lost 7 bases and the J gene lost 4 bases, with 16 bases spanning the gap. The CDR3 runs to 14 residues. The germline CDR1 and CDR2 sequences are MNHEY and SVGAGI.

This clone was picked up one time. J is TRBJ2-7 and V is TRBV4-1, with D hard to call. Looked up from germline, CDR1 is MGHRA and CDR2 is YSYEKL. The CDR3 extends over 13 amino acids. The ends were cut back, 1 base at V and 3 bases at J, with 7 bases in the middle. The CDR3 DNA reads TGCGCCAGCAGCCAAGTTAACGGCTACGAGCAGTACTTC. Encoded protein: CASSQVNGYEQYF.

This rearrangement joins TRBV5-1 to TRBJ1-4; TRBD1 might be the D (5 bases). There are 18 residues in the CDR3. V lost 1 base to trimming and J lost 8 bases, with 24 bases between them. The germline V gene encodes CDR1 SGHRS and CDR2 YFSETQ. The CDR3 reads CASSLFFSVGAPVEKLFF. DNA of the CDR3: TGCGCCAGCAGCTTGTTTTTCTCGGTAGGGGCGCCTGTGGAAAAACTGTTTTTT.

The chain carries TRBV19 and TRBJ1-4; maybe TRBD1 (6 bases). The CDR3 totals 14 residues. V lost 6 bases and J lost 7, with 15 bases in between. From germline, CDR1 is LNHDA and CDR2 SQIVND (reference sequence). CDR3 bases: TGTGCCAGTAGACCCCAGGGGTTGGGTGAAAAACTGTTTTTT. It codes for CASRPQGLGEKLFF.

This chain connects TRBV18 to TRBJ2-5; TRBD1 aligns across 7 bases. J gave up 4 bases and V 4 bases, and 3 bases lay outside the gene matches. The CDR3 totals 13 residues. Germline loops: CDR1 KGHSH, CDR2 LQKENI. CDR3 in DNA: TGTGCCAGCTCACTTGGACAGGTAGAGACCCAGTACTTC. Translating it yields CASSLGQVETQYF.

There are a few counts of this clone. At the DNA level, this CDR3 is encoded by other sequences in the same sample as well. This chain connects TRBV7-8 to TRBJ1-5; 7 positions match TRBD1. Germline assignment: CDR1 SGHVS and CDR2 FQNEAQ. The CDR3 spans 16 residues. V shed 5 bases, J shed 2 bases, and the junction held 9 bases outside the gene matches. CDR3 sequence (DNA): TGTGCCAGCAGCAGAGTAGGGGGCTTTGGCAATCAGCCCCAGCATTTT. Protein: CASSRVGGFGNQPQHF.

V is TRBV6-6 and J is TRBJ1-5; 8 bases match TRBD1. The V gene end was trimmed by 6 bases and the J gene end by 7 bases; junction bases not matched to a gene: 8. The CDR3 is 14 amino acids. The germline CDR1 and CDR2 sequences are MNHNY and SVGAGI (reference sequence). The CDR3 here is CASSKTGEGQPQHF. Written as DNA, the CDR3 is TGTGCCAGCAGCAAGACAGGGGAGGGGCAGCCCCAGCATTTT.

V gene TRBV6-4 combines with J gene TRBJ2-1; perhaps TRBD1 as D (6 bases). The germline CDR1 and CDR2 sequences are MRHNA and SNTAGT. The CDR3 loop spans 15 amino acids. The V end was cut by 5 bases, the J end by 3 bases, with 14 bases between. The DNA for the CDR3 is TGTGCCAGCAGTCCAGGACAGACTCGCTACAATGAGCAGTTCTTC. Its protein is CASSPGQTRYNEQFF.

This clone was found once. The chain joins TRBV28 to TRBJ2-5, with D tentatively TRBD2 (6 bases). With 6 bases removed from V and 5 bases from J, the gap between germline ends came to 13 bases. Per germline, CDR1 MDHEN and CDR2 SYDVKM. This CDR3 has 13 residues. CDR3 in amino acids: CASRTSGSETQYF. CDR3 DNA: TGTGCCAGCAGGACTAGTGGCTCGGAGACCCAGTACTTC.

In its sample, this clone was seen once. The chain employs TRBV9 and TRBJ1-1; D gene unclear. Deletions cut 2 bases from V and 0 bases from J, with 8 bases between. The germline CDR1 and CDR2 sequences are SGDLS and YYNGEE. CDR3 size: 14 residues. The CDR3 sequence is CASSVAQMNTEAFF. DNA of the CDR3: TGTGCCAGCAGCGTTGCTCAGATGAACACTGAAGCTTTCTTT.

The chain employs TRBV5-4 and TRBJ1-5; the match to TRBD1 covers 8 bases. The CDR3 is 17 residues long. V lost 3 bases to trimming and J lost 2 bases; unmatched junction nucleotides: 10. CDR1 and CDR2 from the germline V gene are SGHNT and YYREEE (reference sequence). This CDR3 is CASSSEPPGQGNQPQHF. The CDR3 DNA sequence: TGTGCCAGCAGCTCAGAGCCCCCGGGACAGGGCAATCAGCCCCAGCATTTT.

This chain links TRBV19 with TRBJ2-6; 7 bases agree with TRBD1. Germline V gives CDR1 LNHDA, CDR2 SQIVND (reference sequence). The CDR3 has 17 residues. J lost 0 bases, V lost 1 base, and 3 bases had no gene match. In DNA, the CDR3 is TGTGCCAGTAGTATAGGGCAGGGGGTCTCTGGGGCCAACGTCCTGACTTTC. Its translation: CASSIGQGVSGANVLTF.

The J gene is TRBJ1-5, the V gene TRBV28, with TRBD1 matching over 11 bases. In germline, CDR1 is MDHEN, CDR2 SYDVKM. The CDR3 is 15 residues long. V lost 6 bases to trimming and J lost 6 bases; unmatched junction nucleotides: 7. The CDR3: CASSQGQGVFQPQHF. DNA of the CDR3: TGTGCCAGCAGCCAGGGACAGGGGGTATTTCAGCCCCAGCATTTT. Variable domain in full (rest from reference TRBV28 and TRBJ1-5): DVKVTQSSRYLVKRTGEKVFLECVQDMDHENMFWYRQDPGLGLRLIYFSYDVKMKEKGDIPEGYSVSREKKERFSLILESASTNQTSMYLCASSQGQGVFQPQHFGDGTRLSIL.

This clone was recorded only once. At one end the junction does not follow the germline gene, possibly because of a read error. The chain has TRBV3-1 (or the pseudogene TRBV3-2) and TRBJ1-3, with TRBD1 as a possible D gene (5 bases). The CDR3 extends over 13 amino acids. Germline V gives CDR1 LGHDT, CDR2 YNNKEL (reference sequence). CDR3 coding DNA: TGTGCCAGTAGCCAAGCAGGGTCCAACACCATATATTTT. Its protein product is CASSQAGSNTIYF.

This clone was counted a single time. The rearrangement uses TRBV6-5 and TRBJ1-1; TRBD1 matches at 10 bases. J gave up 6 bases and V 6 bases, and 4 bases lay outside the gene matches. The germline gives CDR1 MNHEY, CDR2 SVGAGI. The CDR3 covers 13 residues. The CDR3 bases are TGTGCCAGCAGGGGACAGGGGATCGCTGAAGCTTTCTTT. Translating gives CASRGQGIAEAFF.

The chain has TRBV4-1 and TRBJ2-6; possible D gene TRBD1, 5 bases. Germline CDR1 is MGHRA and CDR2 is YSYEKL. This CDR3 contains 18 residues. V lost 1 base and J 4 bases, leaving 17 bases between the germline ends. CDR3 nucleotide sequence: TGCGCCAGCAGCCAAGGTCCCCACACAGGTGGGGGGGCCAACGTCCTGACTTTC. It is translated as CASSQGPHTGGGANVLTF.

This CDR3 is CASSPDAGTDTQYF. The CDR3 DNA is TGTGCCAGTAGTCCAGATGCTGGCACAGATACGCAGTATTTT. The chain joins TRBV19 to TRBJ2-3; no definite D call. Germline CDR1 is LNHDA and CDR2 is SQIVND (reference sequence). V gave up 5 bases and J gave up 1 base, with 10 bases separating them. This CDR3 has 14 amino acids.

V and J are TRBV6-2 or TRBV6-3 and TRBJ1-2; D remains ambiguous. The CDR3 spans 12 residues. V was pared by 4 bases and J by 8 bases, with 11 bases between. Looked up from germline, CDR1 is MNHEY and CDR2 is SVGEGT. CDR3 sequence reads: CASSWALGGYTF. The CDR3 nucleotides are TGTGCCAGCAGTTGGGCCCTTGGGGGCTACACCTTC.